These 23 T cell receptor beta chains were sequenced from one sample in a study of lymphopenia after photon versus proton radiotherapy. TCRdb keeps only in-frame clones here, not all; method: immunoSEQ multiplex PCR. The sample gives around 150,000 clones, roughly nine tenths of which show up once; around 5% is in the top ten. Source: peripheral blood, taken from a patient treated with photon-based radiotherapy. The receptors come from a man in his fifties with gastric cancer.

In nucleotides, the CDR3 is TGTGCTAGTGGTTTGGCCATCACTAACAGGGGTACTGAAGCTTTCTTT. Amino acid sequence: CASGLAITNRGTEAFF. This sequence joins TRBV12-5 and TRBJ1-1; 7 nucleotides align to TRBD1. Germline V gene data show CDR1 as LGHNT and CDR2 as FRNRAP. J lost 5 bases, V lost 1 base, and 10 bases had no gene match. This CDR3 comprises 16 residues.

This clone was picked up one time. The rearrangement links TRBV7-2 to TRBJ2-1; 8 positions agree with TRBD2. This CDR3 contains 15 residues. Per the germline V gene, CDR1 is SGHTA and CDR2 is FQGNSA. V lost 2 bases, J lost 3 bases, and 3 bases stayed unmatched. CDR3 sequence: CASSLTGGDYNEQFF. As DNA, the CDR3 is TGTGCCAGCAGCTTAACGGGAGGGGACTACAATGAGCAGTTCTTC. The whole variable domain, remainder taken from reference TRBV7-2 and TRBJ2-1, is GAGVSQSPSNKVTEKGKDVELRCDPISGHTALYWYRQSLGQGLEFLIYFQGNSAPDKSGLPSDRFSAERTGGSVSTLTIQRTQQEDSAVYLCASSLTGGDYNEQFFGPGTRLTVL.

The rearrangement links TRBV7-2 to TRBJ2-2; D is undetermined. CDR1 is SGHTA and CDR2 is FQGNSA in the germline V gene. The CDR3 contains 18 residues. V was cut by 5 bases and J by 4 bases, with 23 bases left in between. The CDR3 loop is CASSQSLDLRHGTGELFF. The CDR3 nucleotides read TGTGCCAGCAGCCAATCCCTAGACCTACGGCATGGCACCGGGGAGCTGTTTTTT.

The V gene is TRBV28, the J gene TRBJ2-2, with D unresolved. This CDR3 has 12 residues. V was pared by 6 bases and J by 0 bases, with 2 bases between. CDR1 and CDR2 from the germline V gene are MDHEN and SYDVKM. CDR3 DNA sequence: TGTGCCAGCAGGTCGAACACCGGGGAGCTGTTTTTT. This sequence encodes CASRSNTGELFF.

V is TRBV4-3 and J is TRBJ1-2; D is perhaps TRBD1 (6 bases). The CDR3 contains 17 residues. Trimming shortened V by 1 base and J by 2 bases, and 17 bases separated the two germline ends. The germline gives CDR1 LGHNA, CDR2 YSLEER. The CDR3 bases are TGCGCCAGCAGCCAAGGGAGGGGGGACACTTGGAACTATGGCTACACCTTC. Translated: CASSQGRGDTWNYGYTF.

V and J are TRBV6-6 and TRBJ2-5; D is unresolved. The CDR3 totals 12 residues. Trimming pared 8 bases from V and 0 bases from J, leaving 7 bases between. In germline, CDR1 is MNHNY, CDR2 SVGAGI (reference sequence). The CDR3 protein is CASGQYQETQYF. The CDR3 DNA sequence: TGTGCCAGCGGCCAGTACCAAGAGACCCAGTACTTC.

The chain combines TRBV2 with TRBJ2-1, with 9 bases that match TRBD2. The V segment lost 6 bases and the J segment 6 bases; nucleotides outside the gene matches: 24. The CDR3 totals 20 residues. Germline CDR1 reads SNHLY; CDR2 reads FYNNEI. The CDR3 protein is CASRTLFQRGAGGPANEQFF. CDR3 in DNA: TGTGCCAGCAGGACCCTTTTTCAAAGAGGGGCGGGAGGGCCGGCCAATGAGCAGTTCTTC. The full variable domain, completed using reference TRBV2 and TRBJ2-1, is EPEVTQTPSHQVTQMGQEVILRCVPISNHLYFYWYRQILGQKVEFLVSFYNNEISEKSEIFDDQFSVERPDGSNFTLKIRSTKLEDSAMYFCASRTLFQRGAGGPANEQFFGPGTRLTVL.

This sequence joins TRBV5-8 and TRBJ2-5, with a tentative D call TRBD1 (6 bases). V lost 4 bases to trimming and J lost 5 bases, with 21 bases between them. Germline V CDR1 and CDR2: SGHTS, YDEGEE. The CDR3 extends over 16 amino acids. CDR3 sequence reads: CASSRLDRLIMETQYF. As DNA, the CDR3 is TGTGCCAGCAGCCGTCTTGACAGGTTAATTATGGAGACCCAGTACTTC. The full variable domain, its missing parts supplied by reference TRBV5-8 and TRBJ2-5, is EAGVTQSPTHLIKTRGQQATLRCSPISGHTSVYWYQQALGLGLQFLLWYDEGEERNRGNFPPRFSGRQFPNYSSELNVNALELEDSALYLCASSRLDRLIMETQYFGPGTRLLVL.

This clone was detected once. The chain couples TRBV7-3 to TRBJ2-3; 10 bases are shared with TRBD1. The CDR3 length is 15 residues. CDR1 is SGHTA, CDR2 FQGTGA, per germline. With V trimmed by 5 bases and J by 0 bases, 2 bases remained unmatched. CDR3 nucleotide sequence: TGTGCCAGCAGCCCGGACAGGGGGAGCACAGATACGCAGTATTTT. This sequence encodes CASSPDRGSTDTQYF.

As for this clone: One end of the junction varies from germline; a read error may be responsible. The chain joins TRBV11-1 to TRBJ2-1; D might be TRBD2 (6 bases). CDR3 length equals 15 residues. Germline V gives CDR1 SGHAT, CDR2 FQDESV (reference sequence). CDR3 in DNA: TGTGCCAGCAGCCTGGGAGATGGACATCAAAACTCGGGGGTCTTC. Translated: CASSLGDGHQNSGVF. The full variable domain, with the rest looked up from reference TRBV11-1 and TRBJ2-1, is EAEVAQSPRYKITEKSQAVAFWCDPISGHATLYWYRQILGQGPELLVQFQDESVVDDSQLPKDRFSAERLKGVDSTLKIQPAELGDSAMYLCASSLGDGHQNSGVFGPGTRLTVL.

The chain links TRBV14 to TRBJ2-7; no reliable D call. Trimming pared 0 bases from V and 3 bases from J, leaving 6 bases between. CDR1 is SGHDN and CDR2 is FVKESK in the germline V gene. The CDR3 contains 13 residues. CDR3 nucleotides: TGTGCCAGCAGCCAAGATGAGGACTACGAGCAGTACTTC. Encoded protein: CASSQDEDYEQYF.

The chain uses TRBV7-9 and TRBJ1-1; D remains ambiguous. CDR3 length: 12 residues. Germline V gives CDR1 SEHNR, CDR2 FQNEAQ (reference sequence). The ends were cut back, 1 base at V and 1 base at J, with 1 base in the middle. CDR3 protein: CASSLENTEAFF. CDR3 coding DNA: TGTGCCAGCAGCTTAGAGAACACTGAAGCTTTCTTT. The entire variable domain, with the rest obtained from reference TRBV7-9 and TRBJ1-1, is as follows: DTGVSQNPRHKITKRGQNVTFRCDPISEHNRLYWYRQTLGQGPEFLTYFQNEAQLEKSRLLSDRFSAERPKGSFSTLEIQRTEQGDSAMYLCASSLENTEAFFGQGTRLTVV.

This sequence joins TRBV4-1 and TRBJ2-7, with TRBD1 matching 10 bases. The CDR3 has 16 residues. With V trimmed by 4 bases and J by 4 bases, 10 bases remained unmatched. CDR1 and CDR2 (germline): MGHRA, YSYEKL. The CDR3 here is CASSPGRDRGRYEQYF. The CDR3 region has the DNA TGCGCCAGCAGCCCAGGGAGGGACAGGGGCCGTTACGAGCAGTACTTC.

The chain links TRBV30 to TRBJ2-2, with 8 bases lining up with TRBD2. Germline V CDR1 and CDR2: GTSNPN, SVGIG (reference sequence). The length of the CDR3 is 15 residues. Trimming took 2 bases from V and 3 from J; bases not matched to a gene: 5. CDR3 coding DNA: TGTGCCTGGAGTTTGAGCGGGAGTGACACCGGGGAGCTGTTTTTT. It encodes CAWSLSGSDTGELFF.

The V gene is TRBV5-8, the J gene TRBJ2-1; the match to TRBD2 covers 9 bases. Germline trimming cut 1 base from V and 0 bases from J; bases unmatched to any gene: 5. Germline values: CDR1 SGHTS, CDR2 YDEGEE. The length of the CDR3 is 17 residues. The CDR3 bases are TGTGCCAGCAGCTTGCACCTTAGCGGGAGCTCCTACAATGAGCAGTTCTTC. The encoded protein is CASSLHLSGSSYNEQFF.

This clone was observed a handful of times. The gene calls are TRBV5-1 and TRBJ2-1, with 9 bases matching TRBD1. The junction had 12 bases not matched to a gene; V was cut back by 6 bases and J by 8 bases. Per the germline V gene, CDR1 is SGHRS and CDR2 is YFSETQ. The CDR3 is 15 amino acids. CDR3 DNA sequence: TGCGCCAGCACATGGGGCGGGACAGGGTCCGATGAGCAGTTCTTC. Translated: CASTWGGTGSDEQFF.

The rearrangement links TRBV14 to TRBJ1-2, with D hard to call. This CDR3 has 13 residues. Germline V CDR1 and CDR2: SGHDN, FVKESK. V was cut by 1 base and J by 0 bases, with 3 bases left in between. DNA for the CDR3: TGTGCCAGCAGCCAAGGGACTAACTATGGCTACACCTTC. This codes for CASSQGTNYGYTF.

The rearrangement links TRBV18 to TRBJ2-2, with D possibly TRBD1 on 5 matching bases. From germline, CDR1 is KGHSH and CDR2 LQKENI. The CDR3 is 16 amino acids. V lost 3 bases, J lost 1 base, and 12 bases lay in between. For the CDR3, the DNA is TGTGCCAGCTCACCTGTGGAGACAGTGAACACCGGGGAGCTGTTTTTT. Its translation is CASSPVETVNTGELFF.

The table lists this clone with a few counts. The V gene is TRBV28, the J gene TRBJ1-2; tentative D call: TRBD1 (6 bases). CDR3 length: 12 amino acids. The ends were cut back, 7 bases at V and 5 bases at J, with 11 bases in the middle. The V gene's germline CDR1 is MDHEN and CDR2 SYDVKM. The CDR3 sequence: CASKGGRYGYTF. DNA for the CDR3: TGTGCCAGCAAGGGGGGCAGGTATGGCTACACCTTC.

The CDR3 region has the DNA TGTGCCAGCATGGCGGGTGCTTATGGCTACACCTTC. Residues: CASMAGAYGYTF. This chain links TRBV6-1 with TRBJ1-2; D is uncertain. This CDR3 is built from 12 residues. Trimming cost V 7 bases and J 5 bases, with 11 bases left between them. CDR1 and CDR2 from the germline V gene are MNHNS and SASEGT.

This chain connects TRBV7-9 to TRBJ2-6; 11 bases align to TRBD1. CDR1 SEHNR and CDR2 FQNEAQ come from the germline V gene (reference sequence). V lost 4 bases to trimming and J lost 2 bases; unmatched junction nucleotides: 7. The CDR3 runs to 18 residues. Written as DNA, the CDR3 is TGTGCCAGCAGCTCAGTTCCGGGACAGGGGGCTGGGGCCAACGTCCTGACTTTC. It specifies CASSSVPGQGAGANVLTF.

The chain employs TRBV5-6 and TRBJ2-3; the D is unclear. The germline V and J ends were trimmed by 1 base and 3 bases, with 3 bases remaining between them. This CDR3 region has 12 residues. Germline V lookup: CDR1 SGHDT, CDR2 YYEEEE. The CDR3 region is CASSLLTDTQYF. In DNA form, the CDR3 reads TGTGCCAGCAGCTTGTTGACAGATACGCAGTATTTT.

V usage is TRBV19 and J usage is TRBJ2-1, with TRBD1 as a possible D gene (6 bases). Germline-derived CDR1 and CDR2 are LNHDA and SQIVND (reference sequence). V was clipped by 3 bases and J by 4 bases, with 19 bases between them. This CDR3 is 17 amino acids long. The CDR3 is CASSILGAAEPYNEQFF. The CDR3 DNA is TGTGCCAGTAGTATCCTGGGGGCCGCTGAACCTTACAATGAGCAGTTCTTC.